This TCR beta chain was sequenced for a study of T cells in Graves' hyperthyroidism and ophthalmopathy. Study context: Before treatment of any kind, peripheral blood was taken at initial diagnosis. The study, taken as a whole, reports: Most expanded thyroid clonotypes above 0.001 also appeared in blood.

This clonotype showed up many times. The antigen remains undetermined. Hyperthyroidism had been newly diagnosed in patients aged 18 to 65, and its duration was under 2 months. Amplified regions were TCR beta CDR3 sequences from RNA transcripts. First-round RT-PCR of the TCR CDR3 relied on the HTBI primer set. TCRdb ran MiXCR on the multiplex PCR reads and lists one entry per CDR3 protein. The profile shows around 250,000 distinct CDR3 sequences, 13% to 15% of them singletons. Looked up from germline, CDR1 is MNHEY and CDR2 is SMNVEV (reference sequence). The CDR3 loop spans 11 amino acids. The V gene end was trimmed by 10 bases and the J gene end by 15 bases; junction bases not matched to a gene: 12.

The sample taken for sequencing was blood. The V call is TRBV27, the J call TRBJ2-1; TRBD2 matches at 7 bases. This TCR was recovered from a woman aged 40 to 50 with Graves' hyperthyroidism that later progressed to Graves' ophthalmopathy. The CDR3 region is CATSRAGRRFF. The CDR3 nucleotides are TGTGCCACTTCCCGAGCGGGGCGGCGGTTCTTC.